One and the same sample provided the 32 T cell receptor beta chains below, sequenced in a study of OX40 agonist ivuxolimab in advanced cancers. TCRdb keeps only in-frame clones here, not all; method: immunoSEQ multiplex PCR. The profile shows tens of thousands of clones, around 90% of them singletons. Sequenced material: CD4+ or CD8+ T cells sorted from blood, taken in a trial of the OX40 agonist ivuxolimab. These receptor sequences come from an adult with an advanced solid tumor such as melanoma, head and neck, liver or kidney cancer.

This clone has more than one count but fewer than ten. This rearrangement joins TRBV28 to TRBJ1-3; a weak D match, TRBD1 (5 bases). CDR1 is MDHEN, CDR2 SYDVKM, per germline. This CDR3 is built from 17 residues. V lost 4 bases and J 0 bases, leaving 16 bases between the germline ends. CDR3 DNA sequence: TGTGCCAGCAGTTCTCCTAATGGACATAGCTCTGGAAACACCATATATTTT. The encoded protein is CASSSPNGHSSGNTIYF.

This rearrangement joins TRBV7-2 to TRBJ2-1, with D perhaps given as TRBD1 or TRBD2 (5 bases each). This CDR3 spans 16 amino acids. Germline CDR1 is SGHTA and CDR2 is FQGNSA. V gave up 1 base and J gave up 1 base, with 11 bases separating them. This chain's CDR3 is CASSLVGTSSYNEQFF. The CDR3 DNA is TGTGCCAGCAGCTTAGTCGGGACCTCTTCCTACAATGAGCAGTTCTTC.

The rearrangement joins TRBV30 to TRBJ1-5; the D gene is possibly TRBD1 (5 bases). This CDR3 region has 14 residues. Trimming took 0 bases from V and 7 from J, leaving 13 bases between them. CDR1 and CDR2 (germline): GTSNPN, SVGIG (reference sequence). CDR3 nucleotides: TGTGCCTGGAGTGTGGGCAGGGTAAACCAGCCCCAGCATTTT. Translated: CAWSVGRVNQPQHF.

The chain recombines TRBV19 with TRBJ1-2; TRBD1 matches 10 bases. Germline CDR1 and CDR2: LNHDA and SQIVND (reference sequence). J was trimmed by 0 bases and V by 9 bases; bases with no gene match: 22. The length of the CDR3 is 20 residues. In DNA form, the CDR3 reads TGTGCCAGAAAGGGGGGACAGGGGATCGACGCGCGGTTAGCTAACTATGGCTACACCTTC. It specifies CARKGGQGIDARLANYGYTF.

This sequence joins TRBV6-5 and TRBJ1-2; D is unclear. Germline V gene data show CDR1 as MNHEY and CDR2 as SVGAGI. This CDR3 has 14 amino acids. Trimming removed 0 bases at V and 5 bases at J, with 10 bases between. The CDR3 DNA reads TGTGCCAGCAGTTACTCGGGAGGAGTGTATGGCTACACCTTC. The encoded protein is CASSYSGGVYGYTF.

The rearrangement joins TRBV18 to TRBJ2-2, with TRBD1 identical over 7 bases. The V and J ends lost 4 bases and 1 base, in that order; junction bases with no gene match: 9. Looked up from germline, CDR1 is KGHSH and CDR2 is LQKENI. CDR3 length: 17 residues. The CDR3 reads CASSQRRDRLNTGELFF. The CDR3 nucleotides read TGTGCCAGCTCACAACGCCGGGACAGACTGAACACCGGGGAGCTGTTTTTT. The variable domain in full, with the rest retrieved from reference TRBV18 and TRBJ2-2, is NAGVMQNPRHLVRRRGQEARLRCSPMKGHSHVYWYRQLPEEGLKFMVYLQKENIIDESGMPKERFSAEFPKEGPSILRIQQVVRGDSAAYFCASSQRRDRLNTGELFFGEGSRLTVL.

This clone was observed a few times. V gene TRBV14 combines with J gene TRBJ2-5; 8 positions agree with TRBD2. Germline lookup yields CDR1 SGHDN and CDR2 FVKESK. CDR3 length: 17 residues. J gave up 2 bases and V 0 bases, and 8 bases lay outside the gene matches. CDR3 in amino acids: CASSQDRASGRQETQYF. CDR3 nucleotide sequence: TGTGCCAGCAGCCAAGATCGGGCTAGCGGGCGTCAAGAGACCCAGTACTTC. Together with reference TRBV14 and TRBJ2-5, the CDR3 gives the full variable domain: EAGVTQFPSHSVIEKGQTVTLRCDPISGHDNLYWYRRVMGKEIKFLLHFVKESKQDESGMPNNRFLAERTGGTYSTLKVQPAELEDSGVYFCASSQDRASGRQETQYFGPGTRLLVL.

By frequency in the sample, this clone is medium-sized. The chain is built from TRBV30 and TRBJ1-1; no clear D. Germline V gene data show CDR1 as GTSNPN and CDR2 as SVGIG (reference sequence). This CDR3 region has 16 residues. Trimming pared 2 bases from V and 0 bases from J, leaving 16 bases between. The CDR3 nucleotides read TGTGCCTGGAGTAAGACGTTCGGCCCCATGAACACTGAAGCTTTCTTT. Protein product: CAWSKTFGPMNTEAFF.

The chain joins TRBV19 to TRBJ1-5; 11 bases match TRBD1. CDR1 LNHDA and CDR2 SQIVND come from the germline V gene (reference sequence). Unmatched junction bases numbered 5, after V lost 4 bases and J lost 6 bases. This CDR3 comprises 15 residues. The CDR3 sequence is CASSTDRGQGQPQHF. CDR3 sequence (DNA): TGTGCCAGTAGTACGGACAGGGGGCAAGGTCAGCCCCAGCATTTT.

V gene TRBV28 combines with J gene TRBJ1-4; D possibly corresponds to TRBD1 (5 bases). V was shortened by 6 bases and J by 8 bases, with 22 bases between the two germline ends. This CDR3 spans 16 amino acids. Germline CDR1 and CDR2: MDHEN and SYDVKM. CDR3 nucleotide sequence: TGTGCCAGCAGCGGGGGGTGGGCCAATCGGGCCGAAAAACTGTTTTTT. Translation: CASSGGWANRAEKLFF.

The rearrangement uses TRBV5-6 and TRBJ2-5, with D unresolved. Germline-derived CDR1 and CDR2 are SGHDT and YYEEEE. CDR3 length: 12 amino acids. With 0 bases removed from V and 5 bases from J, the gap between germline ends came to 5 bases. CDR3 residues: CASSLVQETQYF. The CDR3 nucleotides read TGTGCCAGCAGCTTGGTTCAGGAGACCCAGTACTTC.

This chain connects TRBV11-2 to TRBJ2-1, with D unclear. Germline CDR1 and CDR2: SGHAT and FQNNGV. The CDR3 has 13 amino acids. Trimming left V 5 bases short and J 15 bases short, with 20 bases between. This CDR3 is CASSTPGPSVGFF. In DNA form, the CDR3 reads TGTGCCAGCAGCACTCCCGGACCCAGCGTTGGGTTCTTC.

Here the CDR3 DNA reads TGTGCCAGCAGCGCTGCCCCAGCTAGCGGGGGGTACAATGAGCAGTTCTTC. Translated, it gives CASSAAPASGGYNEQFF. This chain links TRBV9 with TRBJ2-1; the match to TRBD2 covers 11 bases. Germline-derived CDR1 and CDR2 are SGDLS and YYNGEE. The CDR3 runs 17 residues. The ends lost 3 bases at V and 4 bases at J; junction bases unmatched: 9.

This chain joins TRBV28 and TRBJ2-7; 7 bases line up with TRBD1. This CDR3 region has 15 residues. Germline CDR1 MDHEN, CDR2 SYDVKM. V was pared by 4 bases and J by 4 bases, with 10 bases of the junction left unmatched. The CDR3 protein is CASSSPGTDSYEQYF. The CDR3, as DNA: TGTGCCAGCAGTTCTCCTGGGACAGATTCTTACGAGCAGTACTTC.

The J gene is TRBJ1-3, the V gene TRBV5-5, with TRBD1 identical over 7 bases. From germline, CDR1 is SGHKS and CDR2 YYEKEE (reference sequence). The CDR3 is made up of 18 amino acids. Unmatched junction bases numbered 17, after V lost 3 bases and J lost 5 bases. The CDR3 reads CASSWDHRQGSYRNTIYF. Written as DNA, the CDR3 is TGTGCCAGCAGCTGGGACCACCGACAGGGCTCTTACAGAAACACCATATATTTT.

The chain joins TRBV7-3 to TRBJ1-2, with 7 bases fitting TRBD1. Germline CDR1 and CDR2: SGHTA and FQGTGA. The CDR3 has 13 amino acids. Trimming took 8 bases from V and 2 from J; bases not matched to a gene: 5. The CDR3 DNA reads as TGTGCCAGCGGGCAGGGGGACAACTATGGCTACACCTTC. Encoded protein: CASGQGDNYGYTF.

On this clone itself: The identical CDR3 is also encoded by other nucleotide sequences in the sample. This chain links TRBV18 with TRBJ2-5; D not certain. V shed 4 bases and J shed 2 bases, with 8 bases lying between them. CDR1 and CDR2 from the germline V gene are KGHSH and LQKENI. The CDR3 is 13 residues long. CDR3 sequence (DNA): TGTGCCAGCTCACAGGGTTTACAAGAGACCCAGTACTTC. Amino acids: CASSQGLQETQYF.

The CDR3 DNA reads as TGTGCCAGCAGCCAAGATTTACCGGGACAGGGTATCACCGGGGAGCTGTTTTTT. It specifies CASSQDLPGQGITGELFF. The rearrangement joins TRBV14 to TRBJ2-2, with 9 bases matching TRBD1. Looked up from germline, CDR1 is SGHDN and CDR2 is FVKESK. The V and J ends lost 0 bases and 4 bases, in that order; junction bases with no gene match: 9. The CDR3 covers 18 residues.

The J gene is TRBJ1-6, the V gene TRBV4-2; the D gene is possibly TRBD1 (6 bases). V was pared by 4 bases and J by 5 bases, with 15 bases between. This CDR3 is built from 16 residues. Germline V gene data show CDR1 as LGHNA and CDR2 as YNFKEQ. The CDR3 sequence is CASSPGAGWNNSPLHF. The CDR3, as DNA: TGTGCCAGCAGCCCGGGGGCCGGCTGGAATAATTCACCCCTCCACTTT.

This sequence joins TRBV30 and TRBJ1-2, with 7 nucleotides matching TRBD1. This CDR3 has 14 residues. The J segment lost 2 bases and the V segment lost 4 bases, leaving 7 bases of the junction unmatched. Germline V CDR1 and CDR2: GTSNPN, SVGIG (reference sequence). In DNA, the CDR3 is TGTGCCTGGACCCCAGGGGGGTGGAACTATGGCTACACCTTC. It is translated as CAWTPGGWNYGYTF.

This clone was detected only once. The chain joins TRBV7-8 to TRBJ1-1, with D perhaps matching TRBD1 (6 bases). The CDR3 is made up of 13 amino acids. Trimming removed 6 bases from V and 2 bases from J, with 10 bases in between. From germline, CDR1 is SGHVS and CDR2 FQNEAQ. CDR3 sequence reads: CASSRDTNTEAFF. CDR3 DNA: TGTGCCAGCAGTCGGGACACCAACACTGAAGCTTTCTTT.

V and J are TRBV28 and TRBJ2-7; D call uncertain. Trimming removed 5 bases from V and 5 bases from J, with 7 bases in between. Germline lookup yields CDR1 MDHEN and CDR2 SYDVKM. This CDR3 region has 11 residues. The CDR3 DNA sequence: TGTGCCAGCAGTACCCGACACGAGCAGTACTTC. It encodes CASSTRHEQYF. The variable domain in full, completed from reference TRBV28 and TRBJ2-7, reads DVKVTQSSRYLVKRTGEKVFLECVQDMDHENMFWYRQDPGLGLRLIYFSYDVKMKEKGDIPEGYSVSREKKERFSLILESASTNQTSMYLCASSTRHEQYFGPGTRLTVT.

V gene TRBV29-1 combines with J gene TRBJ2-3, with D possibly TRBD2 on 5 matching bases. V lost 6 bases and J lost 5, with 15 bases in between. In germline, CDR1 is SQVTM, CDR2 ANQGSEA. This CDR3 spans 13 amino acids. CDR3 bases: TGCAGCGTGGTAGGCCTGGCGGGAGATACGCAGTATTTT. This encodes CSVVGLAGDTQYF.

This CDR3 is CASRKQGAPNEKLFF. CDR3 nucleotide sequence: TGTGCCAGCAGGAAACAGGGGGCCCCTAATGAAAAACTGTTTTTT. The chain is built from TRBV2 and TRBJ1-4; 9 bases align to TRBD1. Germline V gene lookup returns CDR1 SNHLY and CDR2 FYNNEI. The CDR3 has 15 amino acids. Germline trimming cut 6 bases from V and 3 bases from J; bases unmatched to any gene: 5.

The chain uses TRBV28 and TRBJ2-5; D unresolved. CDR1 is MDHEN and CDR2 is SYDVKM in the germline V gene. This CDR3 is 14 amino acids long. Trimming took 5 bases from V and 3 from J, leaving 13 bases between them. The CDR3, as DNA: TGTGCCAGCAGTCCAGGAGACCCCGAAGAGACCCAGTACTTC. It encodes CASSPGDPEETQYF.

This clone has a handful of counts. The chain couples TRBV11-3 to TRBJ1-6; D unresolved. The CDR3 covers 17 residues. Trimming shortened V by 2 bases and J by 7 bases, and 18 bases separated the two germline ends. The germline V gene encodes CDR1 SGHNT and CDR2 YENEEA. The CDR3 is CASSLSQFREPNSPLHF. CDR3 nucleotide sequence: TGTGCCAGCAGCTTAAGCCAATTCCGGGAGCCCAATTCACCCCTCCACTTT.

The chain links TRBV7-9 to TRBJ1-1; TRBD1 aligns across 8 bases. Germline loops: CDR1 SEHNR, CDR2 FQNEAQ (reference sequence). This CDR3 has 12 residues. J gave up 11 bases and V 5 bases, and 7 bases lay outside the gene matches. Here the CDR3 reads CASSTGGGGAFF. In DNA, the CDR3 is TGTGCCAGCAGCACAGGGGGAGGTGGGGCTTTCTTT.

The chain joins TRBV4-1 to TRBJ1-2; D is perhaps TRBD1 (6 bases). Germline CDR1 is MGHRA and CDR2 is YSYEKL. Trimming took off 3 bases at V and 0 bases at J, with 11 bases between the two ends. This CDR3 is built from 15 residues. Here the CDR3 reads CASSQVDSTNYGYTF. The CDR3 nucleotides are TGCGCCAGCAGCCAGGTGGACAGTACTAACTATGGCTACACCTTC.

V is TRBV18 and J is TRBJ1-2; 8 bases fit TRBD1. The CDR3 is 15 amino acids. The germline CDR1 and CDR2 sequences are KGHSH and LQKENI. With V trimmed by 3 bases and J by 3 bases, 6 bases remained unmatched. Written as DNA, the CDR3 is TGTGCCAGCTCACCGACAGGGGCTGGTGACTATGGCTACACCTTC. It specifies CASSPTGAGDYGYTF.

This clone was counted once. The rearrangement links TRBV6-1 to TRBJ2-1, with 7 bases that match TRBD2. CDR1 is MNHNS, CDR2 SASEGT, per germline. The J segment lost 13 bases and the V segment lost 8 bases, leaving 11 bases of the junction unmatched. The CDR3 spans 12 residues. The CDR3 here is CASGTGGGLQFF. The DNA for the CDR3 is TGTGCCAGCGGTACTGGCGGGGGACTCCAGTTCTTC.

The chain has TRBV9 and TRBJ1-6; 12 positions match TRBD1. This CDR3 comprises 16 residues. Losses at the gene ends were 1 base for V and 9 bases for J; bases not matched to a gene: 5. Germline V gene sequence: CDR1 SGDLS, CDR2 YYNGEE. CDR3 loop: CASSVTRDRGLSPLHF. CDR3 sequence (DNA): TGTGCCAGCAGCGTAACTAGGGACAGGGGGCTTTCACCCCTCCACTTT.

The rearrangement joins TRBV9 to TRBJ1-1; no clear D. Trimming took off 0 bases at V and 6 bases at J, with 9 bases between the two ends. Per germline, CDR1 SGDLS and CDR2 YYNGEE. The CDR3 totals 13 residues. The CDR3 reads CASSVEGRSEAFF. DNA for the CDR3: TGTGCCAGCAGCGTAGAGGGAAGGTCTGAAGCTTTCTTT.